This T cell receptor (beta chain) was retrieved from a study of T-cell memory formation after mild COVID-19 (dated by TCRdb to the early 2020s). Regarding the study in general: Most TCR sequence clusters were specific to one of the two donors. In a couple of donors, T-cell clones that expanded and contracted after mild COVID-19 were tracked by sequencing TCRalpha and TCRbeta repertoires over time. Two young, previously healthy adult volunteers made up the cohort, one male and one female.

On the study overall, not on this receptor specifically: Some responding clones were detected in pre-infection memory, which suggested that pre-existing cross-reactive memory T cells had joined the SARS-CoV-2 response. Contracting CD4+ clones were found mainly in CM and EM memory subsets, while CD8+ clones were enriched in EMRA. Clones that contracted from day 15 to 85 showed balanced CD4/CD8 phenotypes, whereas a second wave of clones that expanded from day 15 to 37 leaned towards CD4+. The second-wave clones that peaked on day 37 were not confirmed to be SARS-CoV-2 specific. The study included only a couple of mild cases, and larger cohorts that include severe cases with pre-infection samples were judged to be necessary.

PBMCs were isolated by Ficoll-Paque density gradient centrifugation. CDR1 and CDR2 (MNHEY, SVGAGI) derive from the germline V gene. V has 0 bases trimmed and J has 2 bases trimmed; junction bases matching no gene number 11. The CDR3, from cysteine to phenylalanine, totals 20 residues. The read is trimmed to its CDR3 DNA, 60 bases read in frame from base 1. This clonotype was observed many times. No cognate antigen has been identified for it. One base away there is no much larger clone; base qualities are not given. Sequencing was performed on an Illumina NovaSeq 6000. TCRalpha and TCRbeta cDNA libraries were built by 5'RACE with constant-segment primers, adding sample barcodes and unique molecular identifiers. RNA was extracted from every sample with Trizol reagent. Libraries were amplified in two PCR steps, with a second sample barcode and Illumina TruSeq adapters added in the second step. The libraries were sequenced on an Illumina NovaSeq using 2 x 150 bp paired-end reads. Concerning the study's data processing: Reads were demultiplexed and collapsed into UMI-guided consensus sequences with migec v1.2.7. With mixcr v2.1.11, UMI consensuses were aligned to TRA and TRB V and J templates and assembled into clonotypes. Expanded or contracted clonotypes were those called significant by both edgeR and NoisET, with noise models trained on biological replicates. edgeR calls used a false discovery rate-adjusted p below 0.01 and a log2 fold-change threshold of 1. As an exploratory analysis of dynamics, PCA with hierarchical clustering was applied to max-normalized trajectories of the 1000 most abundant clonotypes. Separately sequenced CD4+ and CD8+ repertoires were used to assign a CD4 or CD8 phenotype to each responding clone. TCRdb itself trimmed the public reads at Q25 with fastp, ran MiXCR and retained productive beta chains. Every CDR3 protein is listed once, alongside the most common genes and DNA of its rows. TCRdb's processing, not the study's, gives the V and J calls here. This sample is represented by about 58,000 distinct CDR3 sequences; around a quarter of them were singletons. The ten largest clones represent 43% of the sample.

This clonotype was sampled from a man aged 18 to 30 who had mild COVID-19 (a few samples of this study predate the infection). The sample titles of this study are shuffled in the database, so cell type and time point are left out; the donor was told from shared clones. In this chain, TRBV6-5 is recombined with TRBJ2-5; 14 bases in between match TRBD2. Sequenced input: PBMCs or a T cell subset sorted from them (not recorded which). For the CDR3, the sequence is CASSYSPGTSGGGGQETQYF. The nucleotide sequence reads TGTGCCAGCAGTTACTCCCCGGGGACTAGCGGGGGCGGGGGACAAGAGACCCAGTACTTC.